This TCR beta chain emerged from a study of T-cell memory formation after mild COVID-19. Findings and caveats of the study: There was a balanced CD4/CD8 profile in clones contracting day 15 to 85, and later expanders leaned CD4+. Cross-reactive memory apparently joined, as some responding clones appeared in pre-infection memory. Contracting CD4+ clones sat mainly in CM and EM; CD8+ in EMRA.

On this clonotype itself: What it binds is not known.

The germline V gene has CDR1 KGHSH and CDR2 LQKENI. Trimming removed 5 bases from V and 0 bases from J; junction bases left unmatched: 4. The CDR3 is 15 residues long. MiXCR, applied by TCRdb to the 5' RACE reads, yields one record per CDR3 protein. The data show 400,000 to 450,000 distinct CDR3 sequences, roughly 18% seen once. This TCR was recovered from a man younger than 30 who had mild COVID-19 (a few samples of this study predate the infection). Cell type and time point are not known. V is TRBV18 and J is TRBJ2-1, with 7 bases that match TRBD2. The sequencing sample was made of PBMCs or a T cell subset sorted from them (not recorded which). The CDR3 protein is CASSSGGTSYNEQFF. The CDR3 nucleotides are TGTGCCAGCTCATCCGGGGGGACCTCCTACAATGAGCAGTTCTTC.